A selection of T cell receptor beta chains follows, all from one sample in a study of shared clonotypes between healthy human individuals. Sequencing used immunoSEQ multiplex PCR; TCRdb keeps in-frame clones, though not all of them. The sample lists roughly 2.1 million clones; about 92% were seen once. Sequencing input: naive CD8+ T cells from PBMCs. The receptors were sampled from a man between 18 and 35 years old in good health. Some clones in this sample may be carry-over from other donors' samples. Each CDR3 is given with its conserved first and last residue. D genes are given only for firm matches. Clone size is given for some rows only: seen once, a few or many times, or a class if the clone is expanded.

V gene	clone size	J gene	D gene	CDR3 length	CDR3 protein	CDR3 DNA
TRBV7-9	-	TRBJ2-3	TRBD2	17	CASSLEETGGWADTQYF	TGTGCCAGCAGCTTAGAGGAAACGGGAGGTTGGGCAGATACGCAGTATTTT
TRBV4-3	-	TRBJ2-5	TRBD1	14	CASSPGTGWETQYF	TGCGCCAGCAGCCCAGGGACAGGGTGGGAGACCCAGTACTTC
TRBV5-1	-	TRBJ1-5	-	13	CASSLGSNQPQHF	TGCGCCAGCAGCTTGGGGAGCAATCAGCCCCAGCATTTT
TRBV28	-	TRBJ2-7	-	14	CASSFQGGDYEQYF	TGTGCCAGCAGTTTCCAGGGGGGGGACTACGAGCAGTACTTC
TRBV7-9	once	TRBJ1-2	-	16	CASSLGPGPSNYGYTF	TGTGCCAGCAGCTTGGGGCCAGGGCCTTCTAACTATGGCTACACCTTC
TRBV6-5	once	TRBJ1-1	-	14	CASPTGHQNTEAFF	TGTGCCAGCCCCACCGGACACCAGAACACTGAAGCTTTCTTT
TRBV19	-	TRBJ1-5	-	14	CASSIQNPDQPQHF	TGTGCCAGTAGTATTCAAAACCCAGATCAGCCCCAGCATTTT
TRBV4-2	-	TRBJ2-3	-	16	CASSQEAGHGTDTQYF	TGTGCCAGCAGCCAAGAGGCGGGACATGGGACAGATACGCAGTATTTT
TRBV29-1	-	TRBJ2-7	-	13	CSVKSGAFGEQYF	TGCAGCGTTAAGTCAGGGGCCTTTGGGGAGCAGTACTTC
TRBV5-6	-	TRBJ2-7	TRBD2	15	CASSLTGTNPYEQYF	TGTGCCAGCAGCTTGACCGGGACTAATCCCTACGAGCAGTACTTC
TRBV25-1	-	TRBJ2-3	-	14	CASSPGRRTDTQYF	TGTGCCAGCAGTCCGGGACGGCGCACAGATACGCAGTATTTT
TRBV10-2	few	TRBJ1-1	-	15	CASSEFRVVDTEAFF	TGCGCCAGCAGTGAGTTTCGGGTTGTGGACACTGAAGCTTTCTTT
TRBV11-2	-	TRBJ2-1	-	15	CASSLGPGVGNEQFF	TGTGCCAGCAGCTTAGGGCCAGGGGTAGGCAATGAGCAGTTCTTC
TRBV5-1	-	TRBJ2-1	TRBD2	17	CASSLIPGLAAYNEQFF	TGCGCCAGCAGCCTCATCCCGGGACTAGCGGCGTACAATGAGCAGTTCTTC
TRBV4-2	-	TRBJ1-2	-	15	CASSQEMVSYYGYTF	TGTGCCAGCAGCCAAGAAATGGTGTCATACTATGGCTACACCTTC
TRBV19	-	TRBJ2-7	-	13	CASTERDGSEQYF	TGTGCCAGTACCGAAAGAGACGGGAGCGAGCAGTACTTC
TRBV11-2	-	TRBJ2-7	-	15	CASSLAGTSTRAQYF	TGTGCCAGCAGCTTAGCAGGGACATCGACAAGAGCGCAGTACTTC
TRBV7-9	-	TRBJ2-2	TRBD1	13	CASSFQGAGELFF	TGTGCCAGCAGCTTTCAGGGGGCCGGGGAGCTGTTTTTT
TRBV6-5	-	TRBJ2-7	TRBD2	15	CASSSGTSGWYEQYF	TGTGCCAGCAGTTCCGGGACTAGCGGGTGGTACGAGCAGTACTTC
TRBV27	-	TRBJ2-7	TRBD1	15	CASSSGQIWTYEQYF	TGTGCCAGCAGTTCGGGACAGATATGGACCTACGAGCAGTACTTC
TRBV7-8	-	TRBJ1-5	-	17	CASSFNGHAGGNQPQHF	TGTGCCAGCAGCTTTAATGGACACGCTGGTGGCAATCAGCCCCAGCATTTT
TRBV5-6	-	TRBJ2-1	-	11	CASIWAGEQFF	TGTGCCAGCATATGGGCGGGAGAGCAGTTCTTC
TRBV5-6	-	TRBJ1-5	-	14	CASSLGRDHQPQHF	TGTGCCAGCAGCTTGGGAAGGGACCATCAGCCCCAGCATTTT
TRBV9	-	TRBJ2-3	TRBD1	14	CASSVEGASDTQYF	TGTGCCAGCAGCGTAGAGGGGGCCTCCGATACGCAGTATTTT
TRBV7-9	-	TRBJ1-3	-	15	CASGETLSSGNTIYF	TGTGCCAGCGGGGAGACACTATCCTCTGGAAACACCATATATTTT
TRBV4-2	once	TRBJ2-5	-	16	CASSQGAASSRRSQYF	TGTGCCAGCAGCCAAGGTGCAGCTAGCTCACGCCGTAGCCAGTACTTC
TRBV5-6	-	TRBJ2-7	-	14	CASSFVGRGREQYF	TGTGCCAGCAGCTTCGTGGGACGGGGCAGGGAGCAGTACTTC
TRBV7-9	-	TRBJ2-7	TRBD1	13	CASSLDRGAEQYF	TGTGCCAGCAGCTTAGACAGGGGGGCCGAGCAGTACTTC